This record looks at one TCR beta chain sequence and its context. The data are from a study of blood T cell repertoires in COVID-19. Germline values: CDR1 SGHNT, CDR2 YENEEA. There are 15 residues in the CDR3. V dropped 6 bases and J dropped 1 base, with 14 bases sitting between them. Only in-frame clones appear in the TCRdb table, and some are missing; sequencing was by immunoSEQ multiplex PCR. The sample records about 67,000 clones, 86% being singletons. The V call is TRBV11-3, the J call TRBJ2-3; the D gene is possibly TRBD2 (6 bases). This receptor was identified in a man aged 50-59 years with active COVID-19. Material for sequencing was peripheral blood. CDR3 coding DNA: TGTGCCAGCAGGCCTAGGGAGGCTGGCACAGATACGCAGTATTTT. Protein product: CASRPREAGTDTQYF.